This TCR beta chain comes out of a study of cytomegalovirus exposure and HLA in healthy donors. The count of this clone is one. Both 60 Vbeta primers and 13 Jbeta primers went into the PCR. This table comes from immunoSEQ multiplex PCR, and its TCRdb copy is limited to in-frame clones, with some not included. The sample has roughly 190,000 clones, 75% to 85% seen once. CDR3 length: 14 amino acids. Germline V gene lookup returns CDR1 SEHNR and CDR2 FQNEAQ (reference sequence). V gave up 7 bases and J gave up 5 bases; unmatched junction bases: 7. Sequenced material: PBMCs. The sequence was obtained from a woman aged 18-29 years in good health and CMV-seronegative. V gene TRBV7-9 combines with J gene TRBJ2-1, with 8 positions matching TRBD2. The CDR3 region is CASTGLAFDNEQFF. Written as DNA, the CDR3 is TGTGCCAGCACCGGACTAGCCTTCGACAATGAGCAGTTCTTC.